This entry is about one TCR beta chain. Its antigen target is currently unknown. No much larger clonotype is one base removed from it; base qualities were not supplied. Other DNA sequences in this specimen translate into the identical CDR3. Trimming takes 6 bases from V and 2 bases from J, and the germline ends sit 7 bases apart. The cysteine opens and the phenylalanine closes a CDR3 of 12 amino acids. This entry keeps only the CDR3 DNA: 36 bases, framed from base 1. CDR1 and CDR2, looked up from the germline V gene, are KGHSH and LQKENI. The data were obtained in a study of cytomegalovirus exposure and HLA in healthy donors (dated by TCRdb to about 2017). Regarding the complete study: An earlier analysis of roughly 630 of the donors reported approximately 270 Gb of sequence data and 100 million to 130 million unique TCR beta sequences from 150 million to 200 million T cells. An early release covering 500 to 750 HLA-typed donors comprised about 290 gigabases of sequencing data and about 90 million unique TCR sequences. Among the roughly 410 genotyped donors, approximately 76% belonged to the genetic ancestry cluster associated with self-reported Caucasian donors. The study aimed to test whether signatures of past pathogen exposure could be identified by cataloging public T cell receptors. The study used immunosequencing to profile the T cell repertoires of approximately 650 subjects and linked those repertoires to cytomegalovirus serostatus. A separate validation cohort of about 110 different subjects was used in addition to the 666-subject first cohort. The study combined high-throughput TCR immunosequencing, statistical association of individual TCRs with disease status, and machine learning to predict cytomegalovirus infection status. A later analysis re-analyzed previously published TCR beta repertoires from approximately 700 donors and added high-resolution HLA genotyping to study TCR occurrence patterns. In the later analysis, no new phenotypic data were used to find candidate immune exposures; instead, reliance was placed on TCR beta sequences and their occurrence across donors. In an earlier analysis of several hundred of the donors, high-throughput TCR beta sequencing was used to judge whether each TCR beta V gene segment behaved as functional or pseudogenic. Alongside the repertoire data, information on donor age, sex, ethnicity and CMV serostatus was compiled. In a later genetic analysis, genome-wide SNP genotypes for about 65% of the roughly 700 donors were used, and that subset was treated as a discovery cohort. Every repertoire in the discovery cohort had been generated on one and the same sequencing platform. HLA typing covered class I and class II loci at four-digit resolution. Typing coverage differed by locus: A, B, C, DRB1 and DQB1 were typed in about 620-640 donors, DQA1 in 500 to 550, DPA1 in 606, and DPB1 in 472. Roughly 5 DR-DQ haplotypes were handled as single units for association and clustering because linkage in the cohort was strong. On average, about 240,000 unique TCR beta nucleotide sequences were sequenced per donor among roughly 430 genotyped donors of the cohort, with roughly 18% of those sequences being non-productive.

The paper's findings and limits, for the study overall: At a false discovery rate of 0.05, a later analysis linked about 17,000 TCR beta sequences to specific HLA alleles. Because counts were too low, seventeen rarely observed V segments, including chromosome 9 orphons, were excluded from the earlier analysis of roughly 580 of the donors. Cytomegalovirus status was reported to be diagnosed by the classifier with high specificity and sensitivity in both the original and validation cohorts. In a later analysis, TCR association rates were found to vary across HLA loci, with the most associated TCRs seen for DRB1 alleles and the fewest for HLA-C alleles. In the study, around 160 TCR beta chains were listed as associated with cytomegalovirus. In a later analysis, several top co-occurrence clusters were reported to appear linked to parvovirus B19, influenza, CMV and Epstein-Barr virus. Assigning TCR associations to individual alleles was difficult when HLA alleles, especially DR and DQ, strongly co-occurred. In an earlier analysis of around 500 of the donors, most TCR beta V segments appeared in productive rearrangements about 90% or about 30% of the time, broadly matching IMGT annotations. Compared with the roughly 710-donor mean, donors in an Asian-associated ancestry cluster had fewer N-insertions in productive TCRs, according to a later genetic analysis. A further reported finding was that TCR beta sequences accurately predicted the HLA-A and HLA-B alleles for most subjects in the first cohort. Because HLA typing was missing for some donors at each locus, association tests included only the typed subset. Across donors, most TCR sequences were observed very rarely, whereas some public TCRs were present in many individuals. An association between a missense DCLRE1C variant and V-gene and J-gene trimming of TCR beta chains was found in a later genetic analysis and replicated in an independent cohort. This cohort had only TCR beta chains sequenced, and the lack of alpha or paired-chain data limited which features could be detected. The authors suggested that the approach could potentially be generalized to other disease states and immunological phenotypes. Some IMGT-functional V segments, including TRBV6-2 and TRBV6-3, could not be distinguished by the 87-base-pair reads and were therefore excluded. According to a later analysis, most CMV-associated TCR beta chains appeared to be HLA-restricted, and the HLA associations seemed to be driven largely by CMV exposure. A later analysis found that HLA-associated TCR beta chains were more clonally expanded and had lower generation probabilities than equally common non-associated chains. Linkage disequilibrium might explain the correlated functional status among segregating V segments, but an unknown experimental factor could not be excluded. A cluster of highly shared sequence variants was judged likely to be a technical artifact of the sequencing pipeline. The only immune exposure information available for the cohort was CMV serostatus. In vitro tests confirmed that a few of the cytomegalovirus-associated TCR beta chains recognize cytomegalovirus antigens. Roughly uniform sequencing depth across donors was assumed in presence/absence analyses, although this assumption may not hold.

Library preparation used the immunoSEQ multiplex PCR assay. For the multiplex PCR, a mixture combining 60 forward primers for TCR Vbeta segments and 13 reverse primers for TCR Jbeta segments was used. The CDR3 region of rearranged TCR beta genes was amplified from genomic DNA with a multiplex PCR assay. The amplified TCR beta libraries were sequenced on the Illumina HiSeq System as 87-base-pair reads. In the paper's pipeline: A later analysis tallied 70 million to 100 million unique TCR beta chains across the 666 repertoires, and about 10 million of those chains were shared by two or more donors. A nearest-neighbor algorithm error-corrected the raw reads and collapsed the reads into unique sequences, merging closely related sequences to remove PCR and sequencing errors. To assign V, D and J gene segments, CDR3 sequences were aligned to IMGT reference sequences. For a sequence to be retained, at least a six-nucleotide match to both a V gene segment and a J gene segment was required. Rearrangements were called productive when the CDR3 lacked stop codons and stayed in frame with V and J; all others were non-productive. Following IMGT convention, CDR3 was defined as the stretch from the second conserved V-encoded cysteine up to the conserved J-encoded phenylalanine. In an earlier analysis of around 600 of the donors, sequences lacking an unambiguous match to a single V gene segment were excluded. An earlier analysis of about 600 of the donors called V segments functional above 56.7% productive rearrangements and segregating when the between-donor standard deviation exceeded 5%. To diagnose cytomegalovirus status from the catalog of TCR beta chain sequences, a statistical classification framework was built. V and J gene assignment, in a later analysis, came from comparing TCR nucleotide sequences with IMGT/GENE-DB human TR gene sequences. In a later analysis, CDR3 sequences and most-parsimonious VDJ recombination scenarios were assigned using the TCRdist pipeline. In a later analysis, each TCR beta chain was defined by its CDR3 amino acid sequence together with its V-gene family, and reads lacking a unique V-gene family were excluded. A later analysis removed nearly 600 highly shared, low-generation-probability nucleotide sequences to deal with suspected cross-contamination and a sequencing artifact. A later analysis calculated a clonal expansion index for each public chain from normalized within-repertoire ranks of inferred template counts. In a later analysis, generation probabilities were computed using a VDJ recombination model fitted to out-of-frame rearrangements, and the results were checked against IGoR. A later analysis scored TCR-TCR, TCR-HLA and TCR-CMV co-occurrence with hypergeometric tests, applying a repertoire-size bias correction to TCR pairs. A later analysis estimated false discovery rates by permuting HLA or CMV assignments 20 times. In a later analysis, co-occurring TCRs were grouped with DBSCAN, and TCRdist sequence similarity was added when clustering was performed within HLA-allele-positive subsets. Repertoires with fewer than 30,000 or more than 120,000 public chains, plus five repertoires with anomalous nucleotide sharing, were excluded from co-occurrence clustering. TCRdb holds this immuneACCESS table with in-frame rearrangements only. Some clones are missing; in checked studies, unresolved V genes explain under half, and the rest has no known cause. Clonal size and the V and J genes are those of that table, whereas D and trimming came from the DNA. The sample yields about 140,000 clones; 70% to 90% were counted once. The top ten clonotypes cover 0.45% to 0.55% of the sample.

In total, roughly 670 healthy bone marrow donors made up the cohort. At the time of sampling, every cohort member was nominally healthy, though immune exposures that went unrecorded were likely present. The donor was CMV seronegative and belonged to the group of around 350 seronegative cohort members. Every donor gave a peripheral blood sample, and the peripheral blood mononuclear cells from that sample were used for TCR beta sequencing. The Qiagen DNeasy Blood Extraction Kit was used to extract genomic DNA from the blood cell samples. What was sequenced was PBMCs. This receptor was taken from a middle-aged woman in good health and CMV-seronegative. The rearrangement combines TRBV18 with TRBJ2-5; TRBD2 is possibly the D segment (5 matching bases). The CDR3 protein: CASSRGQETQYF. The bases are TGTGCCAGCTCTCGAGGGCAAGAGACCCAGTACTTC.